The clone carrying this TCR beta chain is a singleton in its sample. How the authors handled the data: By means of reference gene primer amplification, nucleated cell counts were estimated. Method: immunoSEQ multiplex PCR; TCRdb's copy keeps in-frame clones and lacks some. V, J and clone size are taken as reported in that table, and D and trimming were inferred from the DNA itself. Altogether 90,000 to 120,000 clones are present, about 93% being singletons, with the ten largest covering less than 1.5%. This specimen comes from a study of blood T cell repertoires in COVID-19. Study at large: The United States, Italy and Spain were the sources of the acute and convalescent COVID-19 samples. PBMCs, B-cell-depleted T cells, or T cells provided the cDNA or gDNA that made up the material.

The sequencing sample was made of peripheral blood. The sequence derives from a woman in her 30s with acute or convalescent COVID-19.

The CDR3 spells CASSDRYNYGYTF. CDR3 bases: TGTGCCAGCAGTGATAGATACAACTATGGCTACACCTTC. The V gene is TRBV6-4, the J gene TRBJ1-2; D remains unclear. CDR3 length: 13 residues. The germline CDR1 and CDR2 sequences are MRHNA and SNTAGT. Between the trimmed V and J ends, which lost 3 bases and 2 bases, there was a span of 7 bases.